This is a list of T cell receptor beta chains from one sample in a study of HIV-infected patients and healthy controls. TCRdb used MiXCR to reprocess the 5' RACE reads, holding one entry per CDR3 protein. The sample holds around 64,000 distinct CDR3 sequences; about a sixth are singletons and the top ten take approximately 5.3%. The specimen was CD4+ T cells from blood. The receptors shown here come from a human donor in good health. Each CDR3 is given with its conserved first and last residue. The D gene is left open where the match is weak. Clone sizes are given selectively: once, few, many, or a class where the clone is expanded.

d_gene	abundance	v_gene	j_gene	CDR3nt	CDR3aa
.	.	TRBV20-1	TRBJ1-5	TGCAGTGCTAGGCTTCTACGCGGGCCTAATCAGCCCCAGCATTTT	CSARLLRGPNQPQHF
.	many	TRBV20-1	TRBJ1-5	TGCAGTGCGGGAGGGGGGGATAAACAGCCCCAGCATTTT	CSAGGGDKQPQHF
TRBD1	many	TRBV3-1	TRBJ1-2	TGTGCCAGCGGAGGGACAGGGGGCCTCTATGGCTACACCTTC	CASGGTGGLYGYTF
.	few	TRBV7-3	TRBJ2-1	TGTGCCAGCAGCTTAACAGGAGGGCCCCAATATGAGCAGTTCTTC	CASSLTGGPQYEQFF
.	few	TRBV11-2	TRBJ1-4	TGTGCCAGCAGCCCAGCCAGGCCGGGTGAACTGTTTTTT	CASSPARPGELFF
.	.	TRBV7-2	TRBJ2-1	TGTGCCAGCAGCCGCGACGGACAACTCTCCTACAATGAGCAGTTCTTC	CASSRDGQLSYNEQFF
TRBD2	.	TRBV19	TRBJ2-5	TGTGCCAGCCGGGGGGTGGCACAAGAGACCCAGTACTTC	CASRGVAQETQYF
.	few	TRBV12-3/TRBV12-4	TRBJ1-2	TGTGCCAGCGGGGATTTCGGCCTCGATGGCTACACCTTC	CASGDFGLDGYTF
TRBD1	.	TRBV24-1	TRBJ2-5	TGTGCCACCAGTGATGAGGACAGGGGGCTAGGGGAGACCCAGTACTTC	CATSDEDRGLGETQYF
.	many	TRBV7-9	TRBJ1-1	TGTGCCAGCAGCTTTCGGCCTCCTGGCACTGAAGCTTTCTTT	CASSFRPPGTEAFF
.	.	TRBV7-2	TRBJ2-7	TGTGCCAGCAGCACGAGACACTCCTACGAGCAGTACTTC	CASSTRHSYEQYF
TRBD2	few	TRBV6-5	TRBJ2-2	TGTGCCAGCAGATCCCCTAGCGGGGGGTCCGGGGAGCTGTTTTTT	CASRSPSGGSGELFF
.	few	TRBV29-1	TRBJ2-3	TGCAGCGCCTACCAGAGGGGTCCTCCCCGAACAGATACGCAGTATTTT	CSAYQRGPPRTDTQYF
.	many	TRBV20-1	TRBJ1-4	TGCAGTGCTATCAGATCAACTAATGAAAAACTGTTTTTT	CSAIRSTNEKLFF
.	many	TRBV7-6	TRBJ2-1	TGTGCCAGCAGCTCCCCCCCCAATTACAATGAGCAGTTCTTC	CASSSPPNYNEQFF
.	few	TRBV12-3/TRBV12-4	TRBJ1-1	TGTGCCAGCAGTTTAATTGAGGGTTCTGAAGCTTTCTTT	CASSLIEGSEAFF
TRBD1	few	TRBV11-2	TRBJ2-1	TGTGCCAGCAGCCCCGCCCGGACAGGAGGACAGTTCTTC	CASSPARTGGQFF
.	.	TRBV7-7	TRBJ2-1	TGTGCCAGCAGCGGAGGACTGACCTCCTACAATGAGCAGTTCTTC	CASSGGLTSYNEQFF
TRBD1	.	TRBV20-1	TRBJ2-7	TGCAGTGCCCTTGACCTGGGACAGGGGGCCTACGAGCAGTACTTC	CSALDLGQGAYEQYF
TRBD2	many	TRBV20-1	TRBJ2-1	TGCAGTGCTGCCCGAGCGCGGGGGGGCCATGAGCAGTTCTTC	CSAARARGGHEQFF
TRBD2	few	TRBV20-1	TRBJ2-7	TGCAGTGCTATCGGGGGGGGTCGCGGGAGAAGGCCCTACGAGCAGTACTTC	CSAIGGGRGRRPYEQYF
TRBD1	medium-sized	TRBV6-2/TRBV6-3	TRBJ2-1	TGTGCCAGCCGACCGGGACAGCGCCACAATGAGCAGTTCTTC	CASRPGQRHNEQFF
.	.	TRBV30	TRBJ2-7	TGTGCCCACCAGACCCTCACCCGACGGGAGCAGTACTTC	CAHQTLTRREQYF
.	.	TRBV20-1	TRBJ1-1	TGCACCGCCGCATGGGGTCTCGGTGAAGCTTTCTTT	CTAAWGLGEAFF
TRBD2	few	TRBV6-5	TRBJ2-1	TGTGCCAGCAGTTACTCTTCCCTAGCGGGAGGCCCCAATGAGCAGTTCTTC	CASSYSSLAGGPNEQFF
TRBD1	.	TRBV7-9	TRBJ1-4	TGTGCCAGCAGGGGAAACCGGGACAGCTCCAATGAAAAACTGTTTTTT	CASRGNRDSSNEKLFF
.	.	TRBV4-2	TRBJ1-6	TGTGCCAGCAGCCTCGCGGGTAGCAATTCACCCCTCCACTTT	CASSLAGSNSPLHF
.	.	TRBV18	TRBJ1-1	TGTGCCAGCTCACCAAATGCGGCCGGTGAAGCTTTCTTT	CASSPNAAGEAFF
TRBD1	.	TRBV2	TRBJ1-1	TGTGCCAGTCTTGTTGAGGGGGCGGAAACTGAAGCTTTCTTT	CASLVEGAETEAFF
TRBD1	.	TRBV7-9	TRBJ2-1	TGTGCCAGCAGCCTAGGACAGGGGTACAATGAGCAGTTCTTC	CASSLGQGYNEQFF
.	few	TRBV7-6	TRBJ2-5	TGTGCCAGCACCCTAGGGCGAGAGACCCAGTACTTC	CASTLGRETQYF
.	few	TRBV7-2	TRBJ2-3	TGTGCCAGCAGCCCCTTTGGGGGGGATACGCAGTATTTT	CASSPFGGDTQYF
.	.	TRBV19	TRBJ1-5	TGTGCCAGTAGTATTCAGGCCCACTCTAATCAGCCCCAGCATTTT	CASSIQAHSNQPQHF